The 21 T cell receptor beta chains listed next were all sequenced from one sample in a study of T-cell reconstitution after alpha-beta-depleted transplantation in children (dated by TCRdb to the mid-2010s). The method was PCR. For sequencing, an Illumina HiSeq 2500 was employed. To normalize quantification of the TCRbeta repertoire, the TCR libraries were built with molecular barcoding that relied on unique molecular identifiers. Clones were called with MiXCR by TCRdb after fastp trimmed the public reads at Q25, and only in-frame beta chains were retained. When rows share a CDR3 protein, they turn into one entry using the most common DNA and genes. The sample records fewer than 120,000 distinct CDR3 sequences, approximately 10% of which are singletons. The ten most abundant clones make up more than 7% of the sample. The sequences come from PBMCs from the stem cell graft donor, collected from the stem cell graft. The receptors here all came from a human donor who donated a stem cell graft to a child with acute lymphoblastic leukemia.

As regards this clonotype: Given a much more abundant clone one base away, this may be a read error. The genes are TRBV20-1 and TRBJ2-7, with TRBD1 as a possible D gene (6 bases). V was clipped by 6 bases and J by 4 bases, with 19 bases between them. The CDR3 contains 14 residues. Germline V gene sequence: CDR1 DFQATT, CDR2 SNEGSKA (reference sequence). DNA for the CDR3: TGCAGTGCCTCCCGCGGACAGTTAAGGTACGAGCAGTACTTC. Protein product: CSASRGQLRYEQYF.

This clonotype was detected many times. The CDR3 loop reads CASSLSSGFADTQYF. CDR3 coding DNA: TGTGCCAGCAGTTTATCTAGCGGGTTTGCAGATACGCAGTATTTT. This sequence joins TRBV28 and TRBJ2-3; 8 bases are shared with TRBD2. The J segment lost 4 bases and the V segment lost 1 base, leaving 4 bases of the junction unmatched. The germline V gene encodes CDR1 MDHEN and CDR2 SYDVKM. The CDR3 sequence is 15 residues long.

This chain joins TRBV28 and TRBJ2-7; D not certain. The CDR3 spans 13 residues. The V gene's germline CDR1 is MDHEN and CDR2 SYDVKM. Trimming took 6 bases from V and 3 from J, leaving 12 bases between them. The CDR3 bases are TGTGCCAGCAGCCTCACACAACTCTACGAGCAGTACTTC. It encodes CASSLTQLYEQYF.

There are many counts of this clonotype. The V call is TRBV5-4, the J call TRBJ2-1; D call uncertain. Trimming removed 1 base from V and 2 bases from J, with 10 bases in between. CDR3 length: 15 amino acids. Germline V gives CDR1 SGHNT, CDR2 YYREEE (reference sequence). CDR3 sequence reads: CASSLPDLAYNEQFF. For the CDR3, the DNA is TGTGCCAGCAGCTTGCCGGATTTAGCCTACAATGAGCAGTTCTTC.

This clonotype was picked up many times. This chain connects TRBV20-1 to TRBJ1-6, with D perhaps matching TRBD1 (5 bases). CDR1 is DFQATT, CDR2 SNEGSKA, per germline (reference sequence). V lost 2 bases and J lost 6, with 14 bases in between. The length of the CDR3 is 15 residues. The CDR3 DNA reads as TGCAGTGCTAGATGGCAGGGTGGTGTTAATTCACCCCTCCACTTT. Translation: CSARWQGGVNSPLHF.

This clonotype was picked up many times. This chain joins TRBV7-9 and TRBJ2-7, with D unresolved. The ends were cut back, 5 bases at V and 3 bases at J, with 5 bases in the middle. Per germline, CDR1 SEHNR and CDR2 FQNEAQ (reference sequence). The CDR3 contains 11 residues. DNA of the CDR3: TGTGCCAGCAGCATAAACTACGAGCAGTACTTC. Translation gives CASSINYEQYF. The whole variable domain, remainder taken from reference TRBV7-9 and TRBJ2-7, is DTGVSQNPRHKITKRGQNVTFRCDPISEHNRLYWYRQTLGQGPEFLTYFQNEAQLEKSRLLSDRFSAERPKGSFSTLEIQRTEQGDSAMYLCASSINYEQYFGPGTRLTVT.

In regard to this clonotype: This sequence may be a read error, since a much larger clone differs from it by one base. The V gene is TRBV5-1, the J gene TRBJ1-1; 8 nucleotides match TRBD1. CDR1 SGHRS and CDR2 YFSETQ come from the germline V gene. The CDR3 extends over 17 amino acids. The CDR3 DNA reads TGCGCCAGCAGCTTGGCGCCCACAGGGGGAGGCGGCACTGAACCTTTCTTT. Its translation is CASSLAPTGGGGTEPFF.

This clonotype was recorded many times. V and J are TRBV20-1 and TRBJ2-1; 7 bases fit TRBD2. Germline CDR1 reads DFQATT; CDR2 reads SNEGSKA (reference sequence). CDR3 length: 13 residues. V lost 6 bases and J lost 5; bases outside the gene matches: 7. CDR3 amino acids: CSARTSVHNEQFF. CDR3 coding DNA: TGCAGTGCGCGAACTAGCGTACACAATGAGCAGTTCTTC.

This clonotype was detected many times. This chain uses TRBV6-5 with TRBJ2-1; 13 bases fit TRBD2. With V trimmed by 5 bases and J by 5 bases, 6 bases remained unmatched. The CDR3 is 16 residues long. The germline CDR1 and CDR2 sequences are MNHEY and SVGAGI. For the CDR3, the DNA is TGTGCCAGCAGTCCAACACTAGCGGGGGGGGACAATGAGCAGTTCTTC. This codes for CASSPTLAGGDNEQFF.

This clonotype has ten or more counts. The CDR3, as DNA: TGTGCCAGCAGTGAAAAACTCAGCTCCTATAATTCACCCCTCCACTTT. It is translated as CASSEKLSSYNSPLHF. The V and J genes are TRBV6-1 and TRBJ1-6; no definite D call. The germline V gene encodes CDR1 MNHNS and CDR2 SASEGT. The length of the CDR3 is 16 residues. V lost 2 bases and J lost 0, with 8 bases in between.

The chain links TRBV19 to TRBJ2-7; D is possibly TRBD1 (7 bases). The CDR3 sequence is 17 residues long. Germline loops: CDR1 LNHDA, CDR2 SQIVND (reference sequence). V was pared by 4 bases and J by 7 bases, with 26 bases between. The CDR3: CASSRPGLRGGYGEQYF. The CDR3 DNA sequence: TGTGCCAGTAGTAGGCCGGGACTCCGAGGGGGCTACGGAGAGCAGTACTTC.

This clonotype was recorded at least ten times. This chain joins TRBV30 and TRBJ2-7; TRBD1 agrees at 7 bases. Germline V gives CDR1 GTSNPN, CDR2 SVGIG (reference sequence). The CDR3 has 13 residues. Unmatched junction bases numbered 5, after V lost 5 bases and J lost 1 base. The CDR3 sequence is CAWCPRGSYEQYF. CDR3 nucleotide sequence: TGTGCCTGGTGTCCCAGGGGGTCCTACGAGCAGTACTTC.

This clonotype appeared many times. This chain joins TRBV9 and TRBJ1-3, with D possibly matching TRBD1 (5 bases). Germline V gene lookup returns CDR1 SGDLS and CDR2 YYNGEE. This CDR3 region has 14 residues. V was cut by 0 bases and J by 4 bases, with 8 bases left in between. The CDR3 nucleotides read TGTGCCAGCAGCGTAGCCAGGGTCGGAAACACCATATATTTT. It codes for CASSVARVGNTIYF.

This clonotype was detected ten times or more. The chain is built from TRBV12-3 or TRBV12-4 and TRBJ2-1, with TRBD2 as a possible D gene (6 bases). V gave up 2 bases and J gave up 7 bases, with 18 bases separating them. CDR3 length: 16 amino acids. CDR3 nucleotides: TGTGCCAGCAGTTTAACCGGGCGGGGCGGTTTGAATGAGCAGTTCTTC. It translates to CASSLTGRGGLNEQFF.

This clonotype occurred many times. The CDR3 DNA follows: TGTGCCAGCAGTTACGTGAAGAGCAATCAGCCCCAGCATTTT. This gives the protein CASSYVKSNQPQHF. This chain uses TRBV6-2 or TRBV6-3 with TRBJ1-5; D not resolved. The ends were cut back, 2 bases at V and 1 base at J, with 6 bases in the middle. This CDR3 has 14 residues. CDR1 and CDR2 from the germline V gene are MNHEY and SVGEGT.

This clonotype came up many times. The rearrangement joins TRBV27 to TRBJ2-1; D ambiguous. Germline V lookup: CDR1 MNHEY, CDR2 SMNVEV (reference sequence). Between the trimmed V and J ends, which lost 7 bases and 7 bases, there was a span of 17 bases. This CDR3 region has 14 residues. The CDR3 spells CASTPEPRRNEQFF. CDR3 coding DNA: TGTGCCAGCACTCCAGAACCCCGGAGAAATGAGCAGTTCTTC.

This clonotype was detected ten times or more. The rearrangement links TRBV7-6 to TRBJ1-2; 7 bases align to TRBD1. This CDR3 region has 15 residues. Germline V lookup: CDR1 SGHVS, CDR2 FNYEAQ. The junction had 12 bases not matched to a gene; V was cut back by 7 bases and J by 4 bases. Here the CDR3 reads CASTLEATGVYGYTF. CDR3 bases: TGTGCCAGCACCCTAGAGGCCACAGGGGTCTATGGCTACACCTTC.

This clonotype was seen at least ten times. The chain carries TRBV14 and TRBJ2-3; D is unresolved. In germline, CDR1 is SGHDN, CDR2 FVKESK. V lost 4 bases and J 3 bases, leaving 5 bases between the germline ends. The CDR3 has 12 amino acids. Here the CDR3 reads CASSPTTDTQYF. CDR3 coding DNA: TGTGCCAGCAGCCCTACTACAGATACGCAGTATTTT.

Of note for this clonotype: Just one base apart from a much larger clone, this may be a read error. The gene calls are TRBV7-2 and TRBJ2-6; no definite D call. The CDR3 has 16 amino acids. V gave up 4 bases and J gave up 2 bases, with 12 bases separating them. Germline V gene data show CDR1 as SGHTA and CDR2 as FQGNSA. The CDR3 reads CASSSSIRTGANVLTF. CDR3 DNA sequence: TGTGCCAGCAGCTCAAGTATCAGAACTGGGGCCAACGTCCTGACTTTC. The variable domain in full, with the rest retrieved from reference TRBV7-2 and TRBJ2-6, is GAGVSQSPSNKVTEKGKDVELRCDPISGHTALYWYRQSLGQGLEFLIYFQGNSAPDKSGLPSDRFSAERTGGSVSTLTIQRTQQEDSAVYLCASSSSIRTGANVLTFGAGSRLTVL.

This clonotype was counted ten times or more. The chain recombines TRBV20-1 with TRBJ2-5; D not resolved. Trimming cost V 0 bases and J 10 bases, with 3 bases left between them. The germline CDR1 and CDR2 sequences are DFQATT and SNEGSKA (reference sequence). This CDR3 has 9 residues. The CDR3: CSARDYQYF. CDR3 DNA: TGCAGTGCTAGAGATTACCAGTACTTC.

This clonotype came up many times. The V and J genes are TRBV7-8 and TRBJ2-2; D call uncertain. V lost 1 base to trimming and J lost 5 bases, with 23 bases between them. CDR1 and CDR2 from the germline V gene are SGHVS and FQNEAQ. The CDR3 loop spans 19 amino acids. The CDR3 loop reads CASSLVSPFERFLTGELFF. The CDR3, as DNA: TGTGCCAGCAGCTTAGTCAGTCCCTTCGAGAGATTCCTAACCGGGGAGCTGTTTTTT.